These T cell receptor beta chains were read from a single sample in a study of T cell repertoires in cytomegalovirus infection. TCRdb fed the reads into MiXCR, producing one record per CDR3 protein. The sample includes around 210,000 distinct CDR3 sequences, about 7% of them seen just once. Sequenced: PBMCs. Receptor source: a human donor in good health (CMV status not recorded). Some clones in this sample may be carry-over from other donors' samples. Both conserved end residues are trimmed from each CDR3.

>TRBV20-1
SATRDTYEQY
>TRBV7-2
ASRPSGGRYQETQY
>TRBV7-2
ASSLPAGGVETQY
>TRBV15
ATQEGNQPQH
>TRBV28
ASDRNNSPLH
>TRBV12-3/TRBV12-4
ATGWVGRPDTQY
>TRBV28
ASSPRTSGGLAKNIQY
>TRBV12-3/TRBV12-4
ASRITGGYEQY
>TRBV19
AIRLAGGSTDTQY
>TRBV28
ASSSPPQPWGYT
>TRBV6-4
ASSTDLNTEAF
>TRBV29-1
SMNSPYTEAF
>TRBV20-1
SAREESRGPGEQY
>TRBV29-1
SVSRLEETQY
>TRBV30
AWTSGTDTQY
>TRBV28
ASSLDGQAKQY
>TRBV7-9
ASSLAKENYEQY
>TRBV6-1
ASSPGQLNTGELF
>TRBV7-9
ASSLRNYGYT
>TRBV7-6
ASSRTFSTEAF
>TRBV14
ASSSHSGGNEKLF
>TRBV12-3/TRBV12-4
ASSLRQGLITEAF
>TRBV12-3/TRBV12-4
ASSFWTGGAKGQTQH
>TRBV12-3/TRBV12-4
ASRPGTEETQY
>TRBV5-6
ASSIGPTVNTEAF
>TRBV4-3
ASSQFSPGQGNSPLH
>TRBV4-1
ASSHEQGAAGELF
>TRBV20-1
SAGAGAYGYT